This T cell receptor beta chain was sequenced for a study of human T cells and chemical hapten exposure. As to time point: healthy volunteer bleed at 2 weeks. The authors' total RNA extraction used unfractionated whole blood. Unique molecular identifiers were linked by the library to individual cDNA molecules. MiXCR, run by TCRdb on the RACE reads, gives a single entry per CDR3 protein. The sample gives roughly 100,000 distinct CDR3 sequences, around 8.8% of which show up once; 2.5% to 3.5% is in the top ten. Trimming stripped 6 bases from V and 1 base from J, with 15 bases between. The germline V gene encodes CDR1 ENHRY and CDR2 SYGVKD. This CDR3 spans 15 amino acids.

The genes are TRBV10-3 and TRBJ1-1; D might be TRBD1 (6 bases). The specimen was whole blood. This sequence originates from a female donor in good health. Some clones in this sample may be carry-over from other donors' samples. CDR3 bases: TGTGCCATCAGGGATTTTGCAGGGGAGAACACTGAAGCTTTCTTT. This gives the protein CAIRDFAGENTEAFF.